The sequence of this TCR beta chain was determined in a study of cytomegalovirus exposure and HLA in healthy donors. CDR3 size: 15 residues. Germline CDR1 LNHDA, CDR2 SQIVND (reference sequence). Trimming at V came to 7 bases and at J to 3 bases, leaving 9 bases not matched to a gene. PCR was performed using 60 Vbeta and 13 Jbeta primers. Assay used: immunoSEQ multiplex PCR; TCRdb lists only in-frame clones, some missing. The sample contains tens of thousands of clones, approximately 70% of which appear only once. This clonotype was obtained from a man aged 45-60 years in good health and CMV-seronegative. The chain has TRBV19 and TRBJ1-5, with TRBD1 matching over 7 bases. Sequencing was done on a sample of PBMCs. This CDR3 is CASTATGFNNQPQHF. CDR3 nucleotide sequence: TGTGCCAGTACCGCGACAGGGTTTAACAATCAGCCCCAGCATTTT.